The rows below give T cell receptor beta chains drawn from one sample of a study of vaccination and CD4 T cells after COVID-19. No cognate antigen is known for these TCRs. Each CDR3 protein gets one entry after TCRdb re-called the PCR reads with MiXCR. The sample lists more than 12,000 distinct CDR3 sequences, approximately 48% occurring once. The sequenced sample consisted of CD4+ T cells from blood, cultured in vitro. The receptor source for this set is a human donor who had recovered from COVID-19. The CDR3 runs from the conserved cysteine through the conserved F or W. Fields, in order: clone size, V gene, D gene, J gene, CDR3 DNA, CDR3 protein. The D gene is left open where the match is weak. Clone size is given for some rows only: seen once, a few or many times, or a class if the clone is expanded.

once	TRBV6-5	NA	TRBJ1-6	TGTGCCAGCAGTTTGGACCGTTCATCACCCCTCCACTTT	CASSLDRSSPLHF
NA	TRBV11-3	NA	TRBJ1-2	TGTGCCAGCAGCCTCTCGGGAGGTCCCCCCTATGGCTACACCTTC	CASSLSGGPPYGYTF
NA	TRBV23-1	TRBD1	TRBJ2-5	TGCGCCAGCAGTCAGGGGACAGGGTGTAGGGAGACCCAGTACTTC	CASSQGTGCRETQYF
few	TRBV2	NA	TRBJ2-1	TGTGCCAGCAGGTTACCAGGGCGCCTCCCCTTTGACAATGAGCAGTTCTTC	CASRLPGRLPFDNEQFF
NA	TRBV7-2	TRBD2	TRBJ2-2	TGTGCCAGCAGCTACCACGGCGGGAGGGACGGCACCGGGGAGCTGTTTTTT	CASSYHGGRDGTGELFF
NA	TRBV19	NA	TRBJ1-3	TGTGCCAGTAGGGCCAGCGATGCCTCTGGAAACACCATATATTTT	CASRASDASGNTIYF
NA	TRBV11-3	TRBD1	TRBJ1-6	TGTGCCAGCAGCTCCAGGGGGGGCTCCTATAATTCACCCCTCCACTTT	CASSSRGGSYNSPLHF
NA	TRBV18	NA	TRBJ1-5	TGTGCCAGCTCACAGAGGGGGCAGCCCCAGCATTTT	CASSQRGQPQHF
NA	TRBV6-1	TRBD1	TRBJ2-4	TGTGCCAGCAGGAGGACAGGGGTCGCCAAAAACATTCAGTACTTC	CASRRTGVAKNIQYF
NA	TRBV2	NA	TRBJ1-5	TGTGCCAGCAGTGCCACGGGAGGGCCCCGGCATTTT	CASSATGGPRHF
few	TRBV19	NA	TRBJ2-2	TGTGCCAGTAGTATCCGGCAGGCTGTGAGCACCGGGGAGCTGTTTTTT	CASSIRQAVSTGELFF
NA	TRBV12-3/TRBV12-4	NA	TRBJ2-3	TGTGCCAGCAGGGAGTACTTGGGCACAGATACGCAGTATTTT	CASREYLGTDTQYF
NA	TRBV24-1	NA	TRBJ2-7	TGTGCCACCAGTGCTCCGGGACTCCCCTTCAGCTTC	CATSAPGLPFSF
large	TRBV19	NA	TRBJ1-5	TGTGCCAGTATGGGATGGAGTGGTGTGGGCTCTCAGCCCCAGCATTTT	CASMGWSGVGSQPQHF
NA	TRBV6-5	NA	TRBJ2-7	TGTGCCAGCAGTTACGATTCCTTAAACTACGAGCAGTACTTC	CASSYDSLNYEQYF
NA	TRBV5-4	TRBD2	TRBJ2-1	TGTGCCAGCAGCTCGCCCGAGGAATCTAGCGGGGGATTCTTC	CASSSPEESSGGFF
few	TRBV20-1	TRBD1	TRBJ2-7	TGCAGTGGCGAAGCCCAGGGGGTCCCCTACGAGCAGTACTTC	CSGEAQGVPYEQYF
NA	TRBV27	NA	TRBJ1-5	TGTGCCAGCAGTTTTAGGGGCAATCAGCCCCAGCATTTT	CASSFRGNQPQHF
NA	TRBV9	TRBD1	TRBJ1-6	TGTGCCAGCAGCGGAGGGACAGGTTATAATTCACCCCTCCACTTT	CASSGGTGYNSPLHF
once	TRBV10-1	NA	TRBJ1-5	TGCGCCAGCAGAATGGTAAGCAATCAGCCCCAGCATTTT	CASRMVSNQPQHF